Described below is a single T cell receptor beta chain sequence and its context. CDR1 and CDR2 (germline): SGHTA, FQGNSA. The CDR3 extends over 16 amino acids. V lost 1 base and J lost 1, with 8 bases in between. Some clones are missing from TCRdb's copy, which holds only in-frame ones; the method was immunoSEQ multiplex PCR. The table lists hundreds of thousands of clones, roughly 84% of them singletons, with around 9.1% in the top ten. The source of the sample is a study of blood T cell repertoires in COVID-19. The sample comprised peripheral blood. This TCR was sampled from a human donor in a cohort sampled during active COVID-19. This chain links TRBV7-2 with TRBJ2-6; D unclear. Here the CDR3 reads CASSLVSISGANVLTF. DNA of the CDR3: TGTGCCAGCAGCTTAGTTAGCATTTCTGGGGCCAACGTCCTGACTTTC.